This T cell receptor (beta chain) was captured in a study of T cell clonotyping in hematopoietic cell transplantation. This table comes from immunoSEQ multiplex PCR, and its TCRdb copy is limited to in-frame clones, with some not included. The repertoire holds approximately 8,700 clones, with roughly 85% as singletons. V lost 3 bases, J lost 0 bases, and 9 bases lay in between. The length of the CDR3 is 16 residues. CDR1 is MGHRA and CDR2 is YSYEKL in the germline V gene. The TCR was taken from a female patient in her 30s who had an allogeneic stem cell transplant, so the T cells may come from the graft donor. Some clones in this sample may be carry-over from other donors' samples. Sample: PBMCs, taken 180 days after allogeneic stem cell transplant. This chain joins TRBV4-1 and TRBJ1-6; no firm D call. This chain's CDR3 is CASSQTWGSYNSPLHF. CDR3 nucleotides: TGCGCCAGCAGCCAGACTTGGGGCTCCTATAATTCACCCCTCCACTTT.